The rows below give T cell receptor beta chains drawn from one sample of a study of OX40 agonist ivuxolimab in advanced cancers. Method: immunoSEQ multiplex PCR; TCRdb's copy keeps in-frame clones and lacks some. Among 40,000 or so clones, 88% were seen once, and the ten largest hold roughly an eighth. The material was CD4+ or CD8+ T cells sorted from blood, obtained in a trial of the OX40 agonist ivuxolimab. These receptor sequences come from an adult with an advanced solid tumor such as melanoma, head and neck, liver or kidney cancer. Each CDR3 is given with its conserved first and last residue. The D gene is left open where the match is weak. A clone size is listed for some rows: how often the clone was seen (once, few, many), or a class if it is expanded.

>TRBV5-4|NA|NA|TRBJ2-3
CASSPAGDTQYF
TGTGCCAGCAGCCCCGCAGGAGATACGCAGTATTTT
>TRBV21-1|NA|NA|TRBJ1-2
CASSKRGNRGNHSGYTF
TGTGCCAGCAGCAAAAGGGGGAACAGGGGGAATCACTCTGGCTACACCTTC
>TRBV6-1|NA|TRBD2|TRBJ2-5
CASSETSGGAETQYF
TGTGCCAGCAGTGAAACTAGCGGGGGGGCAGAGACCCAGTACTTC
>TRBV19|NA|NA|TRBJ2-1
CASSIVAPGSRGYNEQFF
TGTGCCAGTAGTATAGTAGCCCCCGGCAGTAGGGGCTACAATGAGCAGTTCTTC
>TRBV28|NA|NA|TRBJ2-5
CASSSRRPRTQYF
TGTGCCAGCAGTTCCCGACGGCCCCGGACCCAGTACTTC
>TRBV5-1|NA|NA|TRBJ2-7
CASSSTSNYEQYF
TGCGCCAGCAGCTCGACTAGTAACTACGAGCAGTACTTC
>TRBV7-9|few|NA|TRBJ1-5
CASSHLPGVNQPQHF
TGTGCCAGCAGCCACCTACCAGGGGTCAATCAGCCCCAGCATTTT
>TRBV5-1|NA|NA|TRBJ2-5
CASSSNRYQETQYF
TGCGCCAGCAGCTCCAACAGGTACCAAGAGACCCAGTACTTC
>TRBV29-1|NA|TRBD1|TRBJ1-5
CSVTSGTGDQPQHF
TGCAGCGTTACTTCCGGGACAGGCGATCAGCCCCAGCATTTT
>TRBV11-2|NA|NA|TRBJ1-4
CASSSGWGRTNEKLFF
TGTGCCAGCAGCTCCGGATGGGGGAGAACTAATGAAAAACTGTTTTTT
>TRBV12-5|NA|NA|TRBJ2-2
CASASRGAGTGELFF
TGTGCTAGTGCCTCCCGGGGGGCCGGCACCGGGGAGCTGTTTTTT
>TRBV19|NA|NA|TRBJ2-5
CASSIWGKKETQYF
TGTGCCAGTAGTATATGGGGAAAGAAAGAGACCCAGTACTTC
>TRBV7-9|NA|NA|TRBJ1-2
CASSFGSAGAYYGYTF
TGTGCCAGCAGCTTTGGGTCGGCGGGGGCCTACTATGGCTACACCTTC
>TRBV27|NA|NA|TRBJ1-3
CASSLGGARNTIYF
TGTGCCAGCAGTCTCGGGGGGGCTCGAAACACCATATATTTT
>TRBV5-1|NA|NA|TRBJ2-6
CASSFFASAGANVLTF
TGCGCCAGCAGCTTTTTCGCCTCGGCTGGGGCCAACGTCCTGACTTTC
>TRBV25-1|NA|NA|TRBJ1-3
CASTLGGGIGGNTIYF
TGTGCCAGCACCCTTGGGGGGGGAATCGGTGGAAACACCATATATTTT
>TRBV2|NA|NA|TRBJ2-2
CASSEASGPGELFF
TGTGCCAGCAGTGAAGCGTCGGGACCCGGGGAGCTGTTTTTT
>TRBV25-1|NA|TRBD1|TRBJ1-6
CASSDRRTGNNSPLHF
TGTGCCAGCAGTGACAGGCGGACAGGGAATAATTCACCCCTCCACTTT
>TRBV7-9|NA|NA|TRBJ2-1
CASSLGVPSDEQFF
TGTGCCAGCAGCTTAGGGGTCCCTAGCGATGAGCAGTTCTTC
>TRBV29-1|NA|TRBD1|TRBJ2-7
CSAVTGQDEQYF
TGCAGCGCCGTGACAGGGCAAGACGAGCAGTACTTC
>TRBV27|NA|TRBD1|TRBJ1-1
CASSPRGRGDTEAFF
TGTGCCAGCAGTCCCCGGGGCAGGGGGGACACTGAAGCTTTCTTT
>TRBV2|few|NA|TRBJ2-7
CASSEVSSPGDEQYF
TGTGCCAGCAGTGAAGTGAGCAGCCCGGGCGACGAGCAGTACTTC
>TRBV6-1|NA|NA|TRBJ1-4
CASSEAATNEKLFF
TGTGCCAGCAGTGAGGCTGCAACTAATGAAAAACTGTTTTTT
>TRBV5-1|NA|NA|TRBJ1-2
CASSPEGEAYTF
TGCGCCAGCAGCCCGGAGGGGGAGGCCTACACCTTC
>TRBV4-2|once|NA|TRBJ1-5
CASSLSYSNQPQHF
TGTGCCAGCAGCCTCAGTTATAGCAATCAGCCCCAGCATTTT
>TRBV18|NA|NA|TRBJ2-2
CASSPPGTDRPRTGELFF
TGTGCCAGCTCACCACCCGGGACGGATCGACCCCGAACCGGGGAGCTGTTTTTT
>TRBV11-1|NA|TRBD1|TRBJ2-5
CASRLYDLGQGVETQYF
TGTGCCAGCAGACTCTACGACCTAGGACAGGGCGTAGAGACCCAGTACTTC
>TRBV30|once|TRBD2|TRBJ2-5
CAWSGGETQYF
TGTGCCTGGTCCGGGGGGGAGACCCAGTACTTC
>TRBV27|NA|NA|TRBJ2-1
CASSSLPLGSYNEQFF
TGTGCCAGCAGTTCCCTTCCCCTTGGTTCCTACAATGAGCAGTTCTTC
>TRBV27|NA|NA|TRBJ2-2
CASSPTTNTGELFF
TGTGCCAGCAGTCCAACAACGAACACCGGGGAGCTGTTTTTT
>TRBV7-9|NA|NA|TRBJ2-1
CASKDSYSSYNEQFF
TGTGCCAGCAAGGACAGCTATAGCTCCTACAATGAGCAGTTCTTC
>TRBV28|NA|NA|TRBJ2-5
CASSDPGQQETQYF
TGTGCCAGCAGTGATCCCGGGCAGCAAGAGACCCAGTACTTC
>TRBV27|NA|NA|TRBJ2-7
CASSPDPWGSGYEQYF
TGTGCCAGCAGTCCAGACCCCTGGGGTAGCGGATACGAGCAGTACTTC
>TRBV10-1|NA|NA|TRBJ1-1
CASSESIRGPGEAFF
TGCGCCAGCAGTGAGTCTATAAGGGGACCGGGTGAAGCTTTCTTT
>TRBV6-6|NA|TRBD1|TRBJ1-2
CASRPTGTGAHGYTF
TGTGCCAGCAGACCAACCGGGACAGGAGCACATGGCTACACCTTC
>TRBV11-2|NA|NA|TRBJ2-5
CASSLGGRAQQETQYF
TGTGCCAGCAGCTTAGGTGGCAGGGCCCAACAAGAGACCCAGTACTTC
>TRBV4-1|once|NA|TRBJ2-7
CASSQEIRDLYEQYF
TGCGCCAGCAGCCAAGAAATCAGGGACCTCTACGAGCAGTACTTC
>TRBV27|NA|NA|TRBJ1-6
CASSWTNSPLHF
TGTGCCAGCAGTTGGACTAATTCACCCCTCCACTTT
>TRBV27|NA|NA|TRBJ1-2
CASSLSILQSSGYTF
TGTGCCAGCAGTTTATCGATTTTACAGTCATCGGGCTACACCTTC
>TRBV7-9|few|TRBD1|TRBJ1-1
CASSSPDRGTEAFF
TGTGCCAGCAGTTCCCCGGACAGGGGCACTGAAGCTTTCTTT
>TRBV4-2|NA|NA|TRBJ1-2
CASSQADGDGYTF
TGTGCCAGCAGCCAAGCCGACGGGGATGGCTACACCTTC
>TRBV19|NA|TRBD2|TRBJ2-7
CASSIAGGSYEQYF
TGTGCCAGTAGTATAGCGGGAGGTTCCTACGAGCAGTACTTC
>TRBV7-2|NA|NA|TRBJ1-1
CASSLRENTEAFF
TGTGCCAGCAGCTTAAGAGAGAACACTGAAGCTTTCTTT
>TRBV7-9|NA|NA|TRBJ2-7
CASSSGPYEQYF
TGTGCCAGCAGCTCGGGACCCTACGAGCAGTACTTC
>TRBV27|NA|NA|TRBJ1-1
CASSLGWENTEAFF
TGTGCCAGCAGTTTGGGGTGGGAAAACACTGAAGCTTTCTTT
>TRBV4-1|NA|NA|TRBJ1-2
CASSQVKGGLYGYTF
TGCGCCAGCAGCCAAGTAAAAGGGGGGCTCTATGGCTACACCTTC
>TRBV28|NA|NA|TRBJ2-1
CASSTLGDEQFF
TGTGCCAGCAGTACACTAGGAGACGAGCAGTTCTTC
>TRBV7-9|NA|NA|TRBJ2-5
CASSPEGEWETQYF
TGTGCCAGCAGCCCGGAGGGCGAGTGGGAGACCCAGTACTTC
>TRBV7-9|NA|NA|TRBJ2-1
CASTGTSYNEQFF
TGTGCCAGCACCGGGACCTCCTACAATGAGCAGTTCTTC
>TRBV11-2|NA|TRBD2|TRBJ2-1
CASSLEDGGYNEQFF
TGTGCCAGCAGCTTAGAGGACGGGGGGTACAATGAGCAGTTCTTC
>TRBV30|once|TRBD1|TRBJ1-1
CAWDRGTEAFF
TGTGCCTGGGACAGGGGGACTGAAGCTTTCTTT
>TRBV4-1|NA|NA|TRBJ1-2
CASSQAGYGYTF
TGCGCCAGCAGCCAAGCAGGGTACGGCTACACCTTC
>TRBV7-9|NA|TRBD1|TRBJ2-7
CASSSTGTGGLEQYF
TGTGCCAGCAGCTCAACCGGGACAGGGGGTCTGGAGCAGTACTTC
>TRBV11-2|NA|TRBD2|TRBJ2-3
CASSLGAGGPPDTQYF
TGTGCCAGCAGCTTAGGGGCGGGGGGGCCGCCAGATACGCAGTATTTT
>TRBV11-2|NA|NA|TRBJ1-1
CASRIERGQREAFF
TGTGCCAGCAGGATCGAACGGGGGCAAAGGGAAGCTTTCTTT
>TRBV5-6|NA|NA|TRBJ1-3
CASSLGAAGNTIYF
TGTGCCAGCAGCCTAGGCGCGGCCGGAAACACCATATATTTT
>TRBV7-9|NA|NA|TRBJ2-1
CASTLGPPRLGASVNEQFF
TGTGCCAGCACCCTAGGGCCACCGAGGCTCGGTGCGTCGGTAAATGAGCAGTTCTTC